Reported below is one T cell receptor (beta chain). This specimen comes from a study of blood T cell repertoires in COVID-19. Study-wide background: From T cells, B-cell-depleted T cells, or PBMCs came the material, which was cDNA or gDNA.

Sequencing was performed with immunoSEQ multiplex PCR; in TCRdb, only in-frame clones are kept and a portion is missing. The sample yields approximately 250,000 clones, roughly 79% seen once. Self-reported history from a screening survey and questionnaire set each donor's cohort. Recovered participants had two consecutive negative NP/OP PCR tests, healthcare professional clearance, or symptom resolution. This clonotype originated in a man in his forties who had recovered from COVID-19. Sample: PBMCs or T cells enriched from blood (not recorded which).

CDR3 sequence reads: CASSQVVSEAFF. Here the CDR3 DNA reads TGTGCCAGCAGCCAAGTTGTCTCTGAAGCTTTCTTT. The rearrangement joins TRBV3-1 (or the pseudogene TRBV3-2) to TRBJ1-1; D uncertain. CDR3 length equals 12 residues. Germline V gives CDR1 LGHDT, CDR2 YNNKEL (reference sequence). Trimming removed 1 base at V and 6 bases at J, with 6 bases between.